This T cell receptor (beta chain) was sequenced for a study of T cells in Graves' hyperthyroidism and ophthalmopathy. This clonotype has at least ten counts. Its antigen is currently unknown. General observations from the study: Most thyroid clonotypes with frequency above 0.001 were detected in blood. With a median lead of roughly 6.2 months before onset, the model predicted ophthalmopathy.

There were TCR beta CDR3 regions amplified from RNA transcripts. Using the HTBI primer set, a first-round RT-PCR was run on the TCR CDR3. TCRdb re-derived calls from the multiplex PCR reads in MiXCR, one entry per CDR3 protein. The sample lists fewer than 600,000 distinct CDR3 sequences, about an eighth seen once, with roughly 17% in the top ten. CDR3 size: 15 residues. Trimming removed 0 bases from V and 0 bases from J, with 8 bases in between. CDR1 and CDR2 (germline): MNHEY, SMNVEV (reference sequence). Researchers defined stable Graves' hyperthyroidism as no ophthalmopathy progression within 18 months.

The receptor comes from a young woman with Graves' hyperthyroidism. This chain joins TRBV27 and TRBJ1-2, with D uncertain. Sample: blood. The CDR3 DNA reads as TGTGCCAGCAGTTTATCTTCAGCTACTAACTATGGCTACACCTTC. Its protein product is CASSLSSATNYGYTF.